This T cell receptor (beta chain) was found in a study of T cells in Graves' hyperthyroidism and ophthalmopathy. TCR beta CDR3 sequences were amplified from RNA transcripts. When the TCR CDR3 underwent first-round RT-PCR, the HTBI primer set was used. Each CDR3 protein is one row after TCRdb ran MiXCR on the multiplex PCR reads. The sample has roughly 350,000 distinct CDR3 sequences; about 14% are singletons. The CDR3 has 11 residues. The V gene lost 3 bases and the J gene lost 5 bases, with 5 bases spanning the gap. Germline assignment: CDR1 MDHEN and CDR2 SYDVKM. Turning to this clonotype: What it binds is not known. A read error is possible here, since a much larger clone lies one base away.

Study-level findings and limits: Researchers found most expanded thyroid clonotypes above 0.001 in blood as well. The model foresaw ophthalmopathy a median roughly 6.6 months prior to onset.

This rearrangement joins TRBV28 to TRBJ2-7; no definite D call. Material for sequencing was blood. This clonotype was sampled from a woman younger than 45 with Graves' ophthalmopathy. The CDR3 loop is CASSFNHEQYF. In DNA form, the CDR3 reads TGTGCCAGCAGTTTTAACCACGAGCAGTACTTC.